This passage covers 4 T cell receptor beta chains from one sample sequenced in a study of beta chain features in type 1 diabetes. The entirety of the isolated RNA underwent reverse transcription, so expressed TCRB transcripts were sequenced. Method: immunoSEQ multiplex PCR; TCRdb's copy keeps in-frame clones and lacks some. In the table there are tens of thousands of clones, over 50% of which are singletons. Sequenced: Tregs from blood. Source of these receptors: a woman under 30 in good health.

A note on this clone: One junction end does not reproduce the germline sequence, and a read error may be involved. J is TRBJ2-5 and V is TRBV7-7; 15 nucleotides line up with TRBD2. Germline assignment: CDR1 SSHAT and CDR2 FNYEAQ (reference sequence). This CDR3 region has 15 residues. In DNA, the CDR3 is TGTGCTAGCAGCTCGGGACTAGCGGGAGGAGAGACCCAGTACTTC. Protein: CASSSGLAGGETQYF.

This clone was detected a few times. This chain connects TRBV19 to TRBJ2-6; D is perhaps TRBD2 (6 bases). V lost 1 base and J 2 bases, leaving 9 bases between the germline ends. Germline CDR1 LNHDA, CDR2 SQIVND (reference sequence). CDR3 length: 16 amino acids. The CDR3, as DNA: TGTGCCAGTAGTATAGCCGGGGGAACTGGGGCCAACGTCCTGACTTTC. Translation gives CASSIAGGTGANVLTF.

This clone was seen more than once but under ten times. This chain links TRBV6-6 with TRBJ1-2; TRBD1 matches 9 bases. CDR3 length equals 14 residues. Germline-derived CDR1 and CDR2 are MNHNY and SVGAGI (reference sequence). V lost 8 bases, J lost 5 bases, and 9 bases stayed unmatched. The DNA of the CDR3 is TGTGCCAGCGGGAGACAGGGGGGGGGTTATGGCTACACCTTC. Protein product: CASGRQGGGYGYTF.

This sequence joins TRBV5-1 and TRBJ2-1; 11 bases are shared with TRBD2. With V trimmed by 0 bases and J by 4 bases, 6 bases remained unmatched. CDR3 size: 17 residues. Germline CDR1 SGHRS, CDR2 YFSETQ. The CDR3 here is CASSLVLAGGQYNEQFF. CDR3 nucleotide sequence: TGCGCCAGCAGCTTGGTCCTAGCGGGAGGACAATACAATGAGCAGTTCTTC.